The 3 T cell receptor beta chains below were found in one sample sequenced in a study of chemoradiotherapy in HPV16-positive cancers (dated by TCRdb to about 2022). The library was built by means of the immunoSEQ multiplex PCR assay. Not all clones reach the TCRdb copy of this immuneACCESS table, which keeps in-frame sequences only. Checked studies attribute under half of the gap to unresolved V genes and leave the rest unexplained. In all, the sample holds roughly 14,000 clones, and 60% to 80% of those were seen once. Roughly 1.4% of the sample lies in the top ten. This material was collected from a patient who underwent chemoradiotherapy. Receptor source: a human donor with HPV-associated anogenital cancer.

The chain recombines TRBV9 with TRBJ2-5; TRBD2 aligns across 8 bases. The CDR3 loop spans 15 amino acids. Germline V lookup: CDR1 SGDLS, CDR2 YYNGEE. The ends lost 3 bases at V and 3 bases at J; junction bases unmatched: 7. CDR3 protein: CASSGGLASEETQYF. The CDR3 DNA reads TGTGCCAGCAGCGGCGGACTAGCCTCAGAAGAGACCCAGTACTTC.

This chain joins TRBV30 and TRBJ1-3; no definite D call. The CDR3 has 13 amino acids. Between the trimmed V and J ends, which lost 2 bases and 0 bases, there was a span of 5 bases. CDR1 is GTSNPN and CDR2 is SVGIG in the germline V gene (reference sequence). CDR3 DNA: TGTGCCTGGAGTTCCGGCTCTGGAAACACCATATATTTT. It encodes CAWSSGSGNTIYF.

The chain is built from TRBV16 and TRBJ1-1, with D maybe TRBD1 (5 bases). There are 14 residues in the CDR3. V lost 3 bases to trimming and J lost 6 bases, with 14 bases between them. Germline V gene lookup returns CDR1 KGHSY and CDR2 FQNENV. CDR3: CASSHGTRVSEAFF. The DNA for the CDR3 is TGTGCCAGCAGCCACGGGACGAGAGTTTCTGAAGCTTTCTTT.